This is a list of T cell receptor beta chains from one sample in a study of blood T cell repertoires in COVID-19. Assay: immunoSEQ multiplex PCR; the TCRdb copy retains only in-frame clones and omits some. The sample consists of roughly 330,000 clones, around 90% of them appearing once. Source material: PBMCs or T cells enriched from blood (not recorded which). All receptors come from a young man who had recovered from COVID-19. Each CDR3 is given with its conserved first and last residue. The order of the fields is J gene, V gene, D gene, clone size, CDR3 DNA, CDR3 protein. The D gene is left open where the match is weak. Size values are once, few and many counts, or a class for expanded clones, and some rows have none.

J gene: TRBJ1-1
V gene: TRBV9
D gene: .
clone size: .
CDR3 DNA: TGTGCCAGCAGCCCACCGGGATCGGGGACTGAAGCTTTCTTT
CDR3 protein: CASSPPGSGTEAFF

J gene: TRBJ2-2
V gene: TRBV7-2
D gene: TRBD1
clone size: .
CDR3 DNA: TGTGCCAGCAGCATACAGGGGCGGGTCGGGGAGCTGTTTTTT
CDR3 protein: CASSIQGRVGELFF

J gene: TRBJ1-1
V gene: TRBV29-1
D gene: .
clone size: once
CDR3 DNA: TGCAGCGTAGCCCCCAGGGGCGTCCCCACTGAAGCTTTCTTT
CDR3 protein: CSVAPRGVPTEAFF

J gene: TRBJ2-5
V gene: TRBV9
D gene: .
clone size: .
CDR3 DNA: TGTGCCAGCAGCGTAGATTACGGGACCCAGTACTTC
CDR3 protein: CASSVDYGTQYF

J gene: TRBJ1-4
V gene: TRBV6-5
D gene: .
clone size: once
CDR3 DNA: TGTGCCAGCAGCGTAGGGGATGAAAAACTGTTTTTT
CDR3 protein: CASSVGDEKLFF

J gene: TRBJ2-2
V gene: TRBV4-1
D gene: TRBD1
clone size: once
CDR3 DNA: TGCGCCAGCAGCCAACAGGGGGCCACAAACACCGGGGAGCTGTTTTTT
CDR3 protein: CASSQQGATNTGELFF

J gene: TRBJ1-1
V gene: TRBV5-4
D gene: TRBD1
clone size: few
CDR3 DNA: TGTGCCAGCAGCCGGAAGCGAGGGGACAGGGGGGGCGGCACTGAAGCTTTCTTT
CDR3 protein: CASSRKRGDRGGGTEAFF

J gene: TRBJ1-1
V gene: TRBV4-1
D gene: TRBD1
clone size: .
CDR3 DNA: TGCGCCAGCAGCCAGGGGACAGGGCGGTCTAGGACTGAAGCTTTCTTT
CDR3 protein: CASSQGTGRSRTEAFF

J gene: TRBJ2-7
V gene: TRBV27
D gene: TRBD2
clone size: .
CDR3 DNA: TGTGCCAGCGGGAGGGGACGGGTCTACGAGCAGTACTTC
CDR3 protein: CASGRGRVYEQYF

J gene: TRBJ2-5
V gene: TRBV20-1
D gene: .
clone size: .
CDR3 DNA: TGCAGTGCTCTCCGGACACCCGCCCAGTACTTC
CDR3 protein: CSALRTPAQYF

J gene: TRBJ1-5
V gene: TRBV4-1
D gene: TRBD1
clone size: .
CDR3 DNA: TGCGCCAGCAGCCAAGCCGGGACAGGGGAACCCAATCAGCCCCAGCATTTT
CDR3 protein: CASSQAGTGEPNQPQHF

J gene: TRBJ1-3
V gene: TRBV4-1
D gene: .
clone size: .
CDR3 DNA: TGCGCCAGCAGCCGTCGTGAAGACAGTTCTGGAAACACCATATATTTT
CDR3 protein: CASSRREDSSGNTIYF

J gene: TRBJ1-5
V gene: TRBV30
D gene: .
clone size: .
CDR3 DNA: TGTGCCTGGACTCCCGGGACTCCAGGAACTAGCAATCAGCCCCAGCATTTT
CDR3 protein: CAWTPGTPGTSNQPQHF

J gene: TRBJ2-7
V gene: TRBV13
D gene: .
clone size: .
CDR3 DNA: TGTGCCAGCAGCTTTCGCGGGACCCTTCGCTCCTACGAGCAGTACTTC
CDR3 protein: CASSFRGTLRSYEQYF

J gene: TRBJ2-5
V gene: TRBV9
D gene: .
clone size: .
CDR3 DNA: TGTGCCAGCAGCCCCTCGGGGAAAGAGACCCAGTACTTC
CDR3 protein: CASSPSGKETQYF

J gene: TRBJ1-2
V gene: TRBV7-8
D gene: .
clone size: .
CDR3 DNA: TGTGCCAGCAGCTTAGATCCGGGAAACTATGGCTACACCTTC
CDR3 protein: CASSLDPGNYGYTF

J gene: TRBJ2-1
V gene: TRBV21-1
D gene: .
clone size: .
CDR3 DNA: TGTGCCAGCAGCAAACCGGGACAGGGGATTTGGGAGCAGTTCTTC
CDR3 protein: CASSKPGQGIWEQFF

J gene: TRBJ1-2
V gene: TRBV6-6
D gene: .
clone size: .
CDR3 DNA: TGTGCCAGCAGTCAAACAGGGAACTATGGCTACACCTTC
CDR3 protein: CASSQTGNYGYTF

J gene: TRBJ1-4
V gene: TRBV14
D gene: TRBD1
clone size: .
CDR3 DNA: TGTGCCAGCAGCCCTCTCCCGGGACAGGGGTCGGCAACTAATGAAAAACTGTTTTTT
CDR3 protein: CASSPLPGQGSATNEKLFF

J gene: TRBJ2-3
V gene: TRBV27
D gene: TRBD2
clone size: .
CDR3 DNA: TGTGCCAGCAGTCCACTAGCGGGGGGGGTCACAGATACGCAGTATTTT
CDR3 protein: CASSPLAGGVTDTQYF

J gene: TRBJ2-7
V gene: TRBV6-5
D gene: .
clone size: .
CDR3 DNA: TGTGCCAGCAGTTACCATCTTGCGCCCTACGAGCAGTACTTC
CDR3 protein: CASSYHLAPYEQYF

J gene: TRBJ1-4
V gene: TRBV19
D gene: .
clone size: .
CDR3 DNA: TGTGCCAGTAGTAAAACCGGGGTTTCCGCTGAAAAACTGTTTTTT
CDR3 protein: CASSKTGVSAEKLFF

J gene: TRBJ2-2
V gene: TRBV10-2
D gene: .
clone size: .
CDR3 DNA: TGCGCCAGCAGTATGGACAGATACACCGGGGAGCTGTTTTTT
CDR3 protein: CASSMDRYTGELFF

J gene: TRBJ2-7
V gene: TRBV10-3
D gene: TRBD1
clone size: .
CDR3 DNA: TGTGCCATCAGTGGGTCGACAGGGTCTTTTTACGAGCAGTACTTC
CDR3 protein: CAISGSTGSFYEQYF

J gene: TRBJ2-7
V gene: TRBV11-2
D gene: TRBD1
clone size: once
CDR3 DNA: TGTGCCAGCAGCTTACATGGACAGGGATTCGAGCAGTACTTC
CDR3 protein: CASSLHGQGFEQYF

J gene: TRBJ1-6
V gene: TRBV6-4
D gene: .
clone size: .
CDR3 DNA: TGTGCCAGCAGTGAATATATCGAGGGAAATTCACCCCTCCACTTT
CDR3 protein: CASSEYIEGNSPLHF

J gene: TRBJ2-3
V gene: TRBV7-2
D gene: TRBD2
clone size: .
CDR3 DNA: TGTGCCAGCAGCTTAGGTGTGGGGGGGATCACAGATACGCAGTATTTT
CDR3 protein: CASSLGVGGITDTQYF

J gene: TRBJ1-5
V gene: TRBV28
D gene: TRBD1
clone size: .
CDR3 DNA: TGTGCCAGCAGTTTCTCCGGGACAGGGAATCAGCCCCAGCATTTT
CDR3 protein: CASSFSGTGNQPQHF

J gene: TRBJ2-2
V gene: TRBV7-3
D gene: .
clone size: .
CDR3 DNA: TGTGCCAGCAGCCGAGGGGGTACACCCGGGGAGCTGTTTTTT
CDR3 protein: CASSRGGTPGELFF

J gene: TRBJ2-1
V gene: TRBV5-6
D gene: .
clone size: .
CDR3 DNA: TGTGCCAGCAGCCAGACAGGGAGGGAGCAGTTCTTC
CDR3 protein: CASSQTGREQFF

J gene: TRBJ1-3
V gene: TRBV7-9
D gene: .
clone size: .
CDR3 DNA: TGTGCCAGCAGCGCCCCGCTCCAGGGAAAGGGTGAAAACACCATATATTTT
CDR3 protein: CASSAPLQGKGENTIYF

J gene: TRBJ1-1
V gene: TRBV6-6
D gene: TRBD1
clone size: .
CDR3 DNA: TGTGCCAGCAGTGTCCGGGACAGGGGGCACACTGAAGCTTTCTTT
CDR3 protein: CASSVRDRGHTEAFF

J gene: TRBJ2-7
V gene: TRBV5-1
D gene: TRBD1
clone size: .
CDR3 DNA: TGCGCCAGCAGCTTAAGGACAGGCGGAGGCGAGCAGTACTTC
CDR3 protein: CASSLRTGGGEQYF

J gene: TRBJ2-7
V gene: TRBV24-1
D gene: .
clone size: .
CDR3 DNA: TGTGCCACCAGTGGCGCAGGGACCTACGAGCAGTACTTC
CDR3 protein: CATSGAGTYEQYF

J gene: TRBJ2-5
V gene: TRBV7-6
D gene: .
clone size: few
CDR3 DNA: TGTGCCAGCAGCCCTCAGGCAGGGCTAGCGTTAGAGACCCAGTACTTC
CDR3 protein: CASSPQAGLALETQYF

J gene: TRBJ1-1
V gene: TRBV30
D gene: TRBD1
clone size: .
CDR3 DNA: TGTGCCTGGAGCGCCGGGTTGGACAGGGCTGCTTTCTTT
CDR3 protein: CAWSAGLDRAAFF

J gene: TRBJ2-5
V gene: TRBV10-2
D gene: .
clone size: few
CDR3 DNA: TGCGCCACCGGAGGGTCCCCGGAGACCCAGTACTTC
CDR3 protein: CATGGSPETQYF

J gene: TRBJ1-5
V gene: TRBV19
D gene: .
clone size: .
CDR3 DNA: TGTGCCAGTAGTATAGATATAAATCAGCCCCAGCATTTT
CDR3 protein: CASSIDINQPQHF

J gene: TRBJ2-2
V gene: TRBV28
D gene: TRBD1
clone size: .
CDR3 DNA: TGTGCCAGCAGGGCCTCTGAGACAGGGGTCACCGGGGAGCTGTTTTTT
CDR3 protein: CASRASETGVTGELFF

J gene: TRBJ1-1
V gene: TRBV7-2
D gene: .
clone size: .
CDR3 DNA: TGTGCCAGCAGCTCACAGGGGAACACTGAAGCTTTCTTT
CDR3 protein: CASSSQGNTEAFF

J gene: TRBJ1-5
V gene: TRBV6-1
D gene: .
clone size: .
CDR3 DNA: TGTGCCAGCAGTGAAGACAGATGGGGCAATCAGCCCCAGCATTTT
CDR3 protein: CASSEDRWGNQPQHF

J gene: TRBJ2-7
V gene: TRBV19
D gene: .
clone size: .
CDR3 DNA: TGTGCCAGTAGTATATCTGGGCCCAGCTACGAGCAGTACTTC
CDR3 protein: CASSISGPSYEQYF

J gene: TRBJ1-5
V gene: TRBV2
D gene: TRBD1
clone size: .
CDR3 DNA: TGTGCCAGCAGCCACCCGGGACAGCCCTCGGATCAGCCCCAGCATTTT
CDR3 protein: CASSHPGQPSDQPQHF

J gene: TRBJ2-5
V gene: TRBV6-1
D gene: TRBD1
clone size: .
CDR3 DNA: TGTGCCAGCAGTGAGCCGGGCAGGGGGCGGGAGACCCAGTACTTC
CDR3 protein: CASSEPGRGRETQYF

J gene: TRBJ1-1
V gene: TRBV5-1
D gene: TRBD1
clone size: .
CDR3 DNA: TGCGCCAGCAGACCCGGACAGGGCACTGAAGCTTTCTTT
CDR3 protein: CASRPGQGTEAFF

J gene: TRBJ2-1
V gene: TRBV19
D gene: .
clone size: .
CDR3 DNA: TGTGCCAGTACCCCTCGTATCTCCTACAATGAGCAGTTCTTC
CDR3 protein: CASTPRISYNEQFF

J gene: TRBJ2-1
V gene: TRBV11-3
D gene: TRBD2
clone size: once
CDR3 DNA: TGTGCCAGCAGCTTTAGCGGGGAACCCTACAATGAGCAGTTCTTC
CDR3 protein: CASSFSGEPYNEQFF

J gene: TRBJ2-3
V gene: TRBV30
D gene: .
clone size: .
CDR3 DNA: TGTGCCTGGAGTGCAGGCGATACGCAGTATTTT
CDR3 protein: CAWSAGDTQYF

J gene: TRBJ1-2
V gene: TRBV14
D gene: TRBD1
clone size: many
CDR3 DNA: TGTGCCAGCAGCCAAGCCAGGACAGGGTATGGCTACACCTTC
CDR3 protein: CASSQARTGYGYTF

J gene: TRBJ2-7
V gene: TRBV28
D gene: TRBD1
clone size: .
CDR3 DNA: TGTGCCAGTCGACAGGGCTCTTACGACGAGCAGTACTTC
CDR3 protein: CASRQGSYDEQYF

J gene: TRBJ2-5
V gene: TRBV30
D gene: .
clone size: .
CDR3 DNA: TGTGCCTGGAGTGGGGTTAGCAGAGAGACCCAGTACTTC
CDR3 protein: CAWSGVSRETQYF

J gene: TRBJ2-5
V gene: TRBV5-4
D gene: .
clone size: .
CDR3 DNA: TGTGCCAGCAGACCACGGGGAGAGACCCAGTACTTC
CDR3 protein: CASRPRGETQYF

J gene: TRBJ1-3
V gene: TRBV6-5
D gene: TRBD1
clone size: .
CDR3 DNA: TGTGCCAGCAGCTCAACAGGGGTGGTCGGAAACACCATATATTTT
CDR3 protein: CASSSTGVVGNTIYF

J gene: TRBJ1-1
V gene: TRBV5-8
D gene: .
clone size: .
CDR3 DNA: TGTGCCAGCAGCTTGTCGACAGTAATGAACACTGAAGCTTTCTTT
CDR3 protein: CASSLSTVMNTEAFF

J gene: TRBJ1-5
V gene: TRBV18
D gene: .
clone size: .
CDR3 DNA: TGTGCCAGCTCAACTACAGGGTCCCCAAGAGGTCAGCCCCAGCATTTT
CDR3 protein: CASSTTGSPRGQPQHF

J gene: TRBJ2-2
V gene: TRBV3-1/TRBV3-2
D gene: TRBD2
clone size: .
CDR3 DNA: TGTGCCAGCAGCCAAGGGGGCATACTAGCGGGGGACACCGGGGAGCTGTTTTTT
CDR3 protein: CASSQGGILAGDTGELFF

J gene: TRBJ2-2
V gene: TRBV9
D gene: .
clone size: .
CDR3 DNA: TGTGCCAGCAGCGCGTCGTCGGGGGGCATCGGGGAGCTGTTTTTT
CDR3 protein: CASSASSGGIGELFF

J gene: TRBJ1-2
V gene: TRBV30
D gene: .
clone size: few
CDR3 DNA: TGTGCCTGGATGGCAGGTTTGAATGGCTACACCTTC
CDR3 protein: CAWMAGLNGYTF

J gene: TRBJ1-2
V gene: TRBV30
D gene: TRBD1
clone size: .
CDR3 DNA: TGTGCCTGGGCCCAAGACAGGGGAGTCTATGGCTACACCTTC
CDR3 protein: CAWAQDRGVYGYTF